This TCR beta chain was recorded in a study of blood T cells in healthy people across ages. Germline CDR1 is MNHEY and CDR2 is SVGAGI. Ends included, the CDR3 has 20 residues. This clonotype occurred once. Because the CDR3 is missing its conserved closing phenylalanine or tryptophan, this is likely a read error. The limits of the CDR3 on the DNA are not certain, so only TCRdb's listed CDR3 is given. A second PCR of 7 to 11 cycles used a sample-barcoded 5' primer and a J-beta primer mix. TCRdb re-called the 5' RACE reads with MiXCR, one entry per CDR3 protein. The sample includes 500,000 to 700,000 distinct CDR3 sequences, 25% to 30% of them seen just once.

V and J are TRBV6-5 and TRBJ2-1; TRBD1 is taken as the D call from the table, unchecked against the DNA. Sequencing was performed on blood. The receptor was isolated from a woman of 80 years or more in good health. The CDR3 region is CASSYSGDRARAFYGYTFGS.